This T cell receptor beta chain was identified during a study of PD-L1 blockade in urothelial cancer. Study information: Patients previously received 0 to 3 chemotherapy regimens.

There are 13 residues in the CDR3. Germline loops: CDR1 SGHVS, CDR2 FNYEAQ. With 5 bases removed from V and 2 bases from J, the gap between germline ends came to 9 bases. Time point denoted: peripheral blood 6 weeks after treatment start. Patients suffered from locally advanced or metastatic urothelial carcinoma. Added to each PCR by spiking were synthetic TCR analog templates. Assay: immunoSEQ multiplex PCR; the TCRdb copy retains only in-frame clones and omits some. Of 95,000 to 130,000 clones in the sample, roughly 91% were seen once. The chain carries TRBV7-6 and TRBJ2-5, with D uncertain. This clonotype originated in a man in his sixties with urothelial cancer. The sequencing here drew on PBMCs, taken around atezolizumab (anti-PD-L1) treatment. The chain's CDR3 is CASSGTQQETQYF. The CDR3 DNA reads TGTGCCAGCAGCGGCACCCAGCAAGAGACCCAGTACTTC. Full variable domain (rest looked up from reference TRBV7-6 and TRBJ2-5): GAGVSQSPRYKVTKRGQDVALRCDPISGHVSLYWYRQALGQGPEFLTYFNYEAQQDKSGLPNDRFSAERPEGSISTLTIQRTEQRDSAMYRCASSGTQQETQYFGPGTRLLVL.